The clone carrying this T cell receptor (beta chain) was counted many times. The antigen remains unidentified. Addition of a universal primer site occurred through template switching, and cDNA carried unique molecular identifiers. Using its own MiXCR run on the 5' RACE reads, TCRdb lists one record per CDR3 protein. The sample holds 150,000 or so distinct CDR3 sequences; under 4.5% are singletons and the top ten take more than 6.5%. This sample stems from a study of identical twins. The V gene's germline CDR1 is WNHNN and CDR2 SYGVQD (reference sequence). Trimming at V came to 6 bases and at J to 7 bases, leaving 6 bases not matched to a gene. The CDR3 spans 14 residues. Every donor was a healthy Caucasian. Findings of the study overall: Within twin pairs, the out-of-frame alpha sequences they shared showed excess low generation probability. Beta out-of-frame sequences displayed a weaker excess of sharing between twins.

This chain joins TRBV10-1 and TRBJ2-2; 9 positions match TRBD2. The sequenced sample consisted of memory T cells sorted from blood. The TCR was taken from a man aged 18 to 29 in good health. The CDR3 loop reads CASSASGIGGELFF. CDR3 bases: TGCGCCAGCAGCGCTAGCGGGATCGGCGGGGAGCTGTTTTTT.